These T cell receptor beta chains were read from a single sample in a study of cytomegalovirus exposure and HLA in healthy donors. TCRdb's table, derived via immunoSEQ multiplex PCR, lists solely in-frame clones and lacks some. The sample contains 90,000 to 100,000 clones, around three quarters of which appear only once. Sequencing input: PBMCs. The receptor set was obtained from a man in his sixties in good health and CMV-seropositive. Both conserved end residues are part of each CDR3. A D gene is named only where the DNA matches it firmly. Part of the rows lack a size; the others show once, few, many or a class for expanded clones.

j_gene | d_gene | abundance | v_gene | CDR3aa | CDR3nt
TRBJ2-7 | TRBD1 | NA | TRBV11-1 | CASSLVGTGTYEQYF | TGTGCCAGCAGCTTAGTCGGGACAGGGACCTACGAGCAGTACTTC
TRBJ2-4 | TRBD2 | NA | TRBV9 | CASSADGLAGALAKNIQYF | TGTGCCAGCAGCGCCGATGGACTAGCGGGGGCCCTAGCCAAAAACATTCAGTACTTC
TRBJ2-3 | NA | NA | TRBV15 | CATSIEGSPQYF | TGTGCCACCAGCATCGAGGGTTCTCCGCAGTATTTT
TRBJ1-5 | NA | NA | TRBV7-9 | CASSPEVGGVNSNQPQHF | TGTGCCAGCAGCCCAGAGGTGGGGGGGGTGAATAGCAATCAGCCCCAGCATTTT
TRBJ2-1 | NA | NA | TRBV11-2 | CASSRRGAGGRKNEQFF | TGTGCCAGCAGCCGCCGTGGTGCCGGGGGTAGGAAGAATGAGCAGTTCTTC
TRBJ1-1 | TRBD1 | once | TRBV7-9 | CASSSPTGGITEAFF | TGTGCCAGCAGCTCTCCGACAGGGGGCATCACTGAAGCTTTCTTT
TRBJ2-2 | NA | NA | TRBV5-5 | CASSWEAGELFF | TGTGCCAGCAGCTGGGAGGCCGGGGAGCTGTTTTTT
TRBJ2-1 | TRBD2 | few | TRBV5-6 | CASSWPGLALYNEQFF | TGTGCCAGCAGCTGGCCGGGACTAGCGTTATACAATGAGCAGTTCTTC
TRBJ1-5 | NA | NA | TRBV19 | CASRPQLGGNQPQHF | TGTGCCAGTAGGCCCCAGCTGGGCGGCAATCAGCCCCAGCATTTT
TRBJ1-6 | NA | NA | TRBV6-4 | CASSDQGGDNSPLHF | TGTGCCAGCAGTGACCAGGGCGGGGATAATTCACCCCTCCACTTT
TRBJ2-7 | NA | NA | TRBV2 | CASMAGYEQYF | TGTGCCAGCATGGCAGGCTACGAGCAGTACTTC